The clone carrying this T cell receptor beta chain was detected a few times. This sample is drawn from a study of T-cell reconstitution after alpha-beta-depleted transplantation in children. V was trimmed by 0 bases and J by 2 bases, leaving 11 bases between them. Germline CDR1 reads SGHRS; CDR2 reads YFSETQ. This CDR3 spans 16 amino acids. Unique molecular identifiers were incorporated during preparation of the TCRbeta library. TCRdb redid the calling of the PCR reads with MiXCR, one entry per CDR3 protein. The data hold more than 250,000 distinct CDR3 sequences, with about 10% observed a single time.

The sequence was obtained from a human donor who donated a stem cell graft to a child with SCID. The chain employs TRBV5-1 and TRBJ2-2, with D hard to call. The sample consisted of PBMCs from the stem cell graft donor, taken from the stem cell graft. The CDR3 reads CASSLGVPPNTGELFF. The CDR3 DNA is TGCGCCAGCAGCTTGGGGGTTCCCCCTAACACCGGGGAGCTGTTTTTT.